These 14 T cell receptor beta chains were all obtained from the same sample, sequenced in a study of blood T cells in healthy people across ages. Then a second PCR, running roughly 7 to 12 cycles, was carried out with a sample-barcoded 5' primer and a J-beta primer mix. TCRdb re-analysed the 5' RACE reads in MiXCR, keeping a single row per CDR3 protein. In the table there are some 1,000,000 distinct CDR3 sequences, under 30% of which are singletons. The sample also formed part of further work on T cells of mothers and their children.

Sequenced input: blood. The receptors derive from a girl aged 2 to 9 in good health.

This clonotype turned up a few times. The J gene is TRBJ2-2, the V gene TRBV11-2; 9 bases line up with TRBD1. With V trimmed by 4 bases and J by 5 bases, 8 bases remained unmatched. Germline lookup yields CDR1 SGHAT and CDR2 FQNNGV. CDR3 length: 16 residues. In DNA form, the CDR3 reads TGTGCCAGCAGCTCCCCGGGACAGGGACGAACCGGGGAGCTGTTTTTT. Its protein is CASSSPGQGRTGELFF.

The table lists this clonotype with a few counts. The V and J genes are TRBV5-1 and TRBJ2-5; tentatively, D is TRBD2 (6 bases). The last part of the DNA fits TRBJ2-1 better; the J call may be wrong. The germline V gene has CDR1 SGHRS and CDR2 YFSETQ. The CDR3 consists of 17 residues. The CDR3 sequence: CASSFRLAELSYNEQFF. In DNA, the CDR3 is TGCGCCAGCAGCTTTCGATTAGCGGAGCTTTCCTACAATGAGCAGTTCTTC.

V and J are TRBV4-1 and TRBJ2-5; TRBD2 aligns across 7 bases. Matching the DNA end better, TRBJ2-7 makes the J call doubtful. CDR1 is MGHRA, CDR2 YSYEKL, per germline. The CDR3 loop spans 18 amino acids. CDR3 coding DNA: TGCGCCAGCAGCCACCGCGGTGGGGCGGGAGAGGGCTCCTACGAGCAGTACTTC. Translating gives CASSHRGGAGEGSYEQYF.

V is TRBV7-9 and J is TRBJ1-1, with D perhaps TRBD1 (6 bases). The CDR3 contains 11 residues. With 4 bases removed from V and 6 bases from J, the gap between germline ends came to 6 bases. CDR1 SEHNR and CDR2 FQNEAQ come from the germline V gene (reference sequence). The CDR3 loop reads CASSWTAEAFF. CDR3 nucleotides: TGTGCCAGCAGCTGGACAGCTGAAGCTTTCTTT. The full variable domain, rest sourced from reference TRBV7-9 and TRBJ1-1, is DTGVSQNPRHKITKRGQNVTFRCDPISEHNRLYWYRQTLGQGPEFLTYFQNEAQLEKSRLLSDRFSAERPKGSFSTLEIQRTEQGDSAMYLCASSWTAEAFFGQGTRLTVV.

The V call is TRBV20-1, the J call TRBJ2-4; D is perhaps TRBD1 (6 bases). Trimming took off 0 bases at V and 6 bases at J, with 15 bases between the two ends. The CDR3 consists of 15 residues. Germline V gives CDR1 DFQATT, CDR2 SNEGSKA (reference sequence). The CDR3: CSAREDSHTRNIQYF. The CDR3 DNA is TGCAGTGCTAGAGAGGACAGTCACACCAGAAACATTCAGTACTTC.

The chain couples TRBV7-9 to TRBJ2-7; unclear D gene. Germline V gives CDR1 SEHNR, CDR2 FQNEAQ (reference sequence). V lost 5 bases and J lost 0, with 5 bases in between. The CDR3 is 12 amino acids. The chain's CDR3 is CASSNISYEQYF. Written as DNA, the CDR3 is TGTGCCAGCAGCAATATCTCCTACGAGCAGTACTTC.

V is TRBV6-5 and J is TRBJ2-5; D perhaps matches TRBD2 (5 bases). This CDR3 comprises 14 residues. The V and J ends lost 4 bases and 5 bases respectively, with 14 bases between them. Germline CDR1 MNHEY, CDR2 SVGAGI. The CDR3 sequence: CASSSRQEEETQYF. In DNA, the CDR3 is TGTGCCAGCAGTTCCCGTCAGGAGGAGGAGACCCAGTACTTC.

The J gene is TRBJ1-3, the V gene TRBV9; 7 bases align to TRBD1. The CDR3 is made up of 13 amino acids. Per germline, CDR1 SGDLS and CDR2 YYNGEE. Trimming cost V 2 bases and J 6 bases; bases outside gene matches: 2. Here the CDR3 reads CASSVGTENTIYF. Written as DNA, the CDR3 is TGTGCCAGCAGCGTTGGGACAGAAAACACCATATATTTT. The entire variable domain, with the rest obtained from reference TRBV9 and TRBJ1-3, is as follows: DSGVTQTPKHLITATGQRVTLRCSPRSGDLSVYWYQQSLDQGLQFLIQYYNGEERAKGNILERFSAQQFPDLHSELNLSSLELGDSALYFCASSVGTENTIYFGEGSWLTVV.

The table lists this clonotype with a few counts. V and J are TRBV6-5 and TRBJ1-1, with a weak D call TRBD1 (5 bases). The V end lost 7 bases, the J end lost 5 bases, and 14 bases lay between the germline ends. Germline CDR1 is MNHEY and CDR2 is SVGAGI. This CDR3 has 13 residues. The CDR3: CASINGGGTEAFF. The CDR3 DNA reads as TGTGCCAGCATCAACGGGGGTGGGACTGAAGCTTTCTTT.

This chain joins TRBV12-3 or TRBV12-4 and TRBJ2-5; possible D gene TRBD2, 5 bases. The CDR3 extends over 13 amino acids. V was pared by 2 bases and J by 7 bases, with 11 bases between. The chain's CDR3 is CASSLSGSTTQYF. The DNA for the CDR3 is TGTGCCAGCAGTTTATCGGGGTCCACGACCCAGTACTTC.

The chain carries TRBV12-3 or TRBV12-4 and TRBJ2-3; D not certain. There are 13 residues in the CDR3. Trimming cost V 5 bases and J 3 bases, with 9 bases left between them. The chain's CDR3 is CASSVSPTDTQYF. The CDR3 DNA sequence: TGTGCCAGCAGTGTGAGCCCTACAGATACGCAGTATTTT.

CDR3 amino acids: CASSLLQTSYNEQFF. Written as DNA, the CDR3 is TGCGCCAGCAGCTTGTTACAGACCTCCTACAATGAGCAGTTCTTC. This rearrangement joins TRBV5-1 to TRBJ2-1, with D unclear. This CDR3 has 15 amino acids. The ends were cut back, 1 base at V and 0 bases at J, with 8 bases in the middle. The germline V gene encodes CDR1 SGHRS and CDR2 YFSETQ.

This clonotype was observed a few times. The rearrangement links TRBV4-1 to TRBJ2-1, with TRBD2 identical over 10 bases. CDR1 is MGHRA and CDR2 is YSYEKL in the germline V gene. Trimming cost V 1 base and J 4 bases; bases outside gene matches: 4. The CDR3 covers 16 residues. The CDR3 loop reads CASSQVASGSYNEQFF. DNA of the CDR3: TGCGCCAGCAGCCAAGTGGCTAGCGGGAGTTACAATGAGCAGTTCTTC.

This chain joins TRBV18 and TRBJ1-1, with D perhaps TRBD1 (6 bases). Trimming pared 2 bases from V and 3 bases from J, leaving 13 bases between. CDR1 and CDR2 from the germline V gene are KGHSH and LQKENI. The CDR3 length is 15 residues. CDR3 sequence (DNA): TGTGCCAGCTCACCATGGGCAGGGGAGGACACTGAAGCTTTCTTT. Its translation: CASSPWAGEDTEAFF.